This T cell receptor (beta chain) was obtained from a study of technical replicates of blood from a few donors. The V end lost 1 base, the J end lost 3 bases, and 24 bases lay between the germline ends. This CDR3 comprises 19 residues. Germline V gives CDR1 SGHNT, CDR2 YENEEA. Sequenced by immunoSEQ multiplex PCR; TCRdb stores in-frame clones only, minus some. This sample yields about 89,000 clones, of which over 85% are seen a single time; 0.2% to 0.25% belongs to the top ten. The receptor comes from a human donor in good health. The chain joins TRBV11-3 to TRBJ2-5; unclear D gene. Sequencing was performed on T cells isolated from PBMCs. The CDR3 DNA reads TGTGCCAGCAGCTTAGTATACGATCTCCCGGTGGTCCTAAAAGAGACCCAGTACTTC. It codes for CASSLVYDLPVVLKETQYF.